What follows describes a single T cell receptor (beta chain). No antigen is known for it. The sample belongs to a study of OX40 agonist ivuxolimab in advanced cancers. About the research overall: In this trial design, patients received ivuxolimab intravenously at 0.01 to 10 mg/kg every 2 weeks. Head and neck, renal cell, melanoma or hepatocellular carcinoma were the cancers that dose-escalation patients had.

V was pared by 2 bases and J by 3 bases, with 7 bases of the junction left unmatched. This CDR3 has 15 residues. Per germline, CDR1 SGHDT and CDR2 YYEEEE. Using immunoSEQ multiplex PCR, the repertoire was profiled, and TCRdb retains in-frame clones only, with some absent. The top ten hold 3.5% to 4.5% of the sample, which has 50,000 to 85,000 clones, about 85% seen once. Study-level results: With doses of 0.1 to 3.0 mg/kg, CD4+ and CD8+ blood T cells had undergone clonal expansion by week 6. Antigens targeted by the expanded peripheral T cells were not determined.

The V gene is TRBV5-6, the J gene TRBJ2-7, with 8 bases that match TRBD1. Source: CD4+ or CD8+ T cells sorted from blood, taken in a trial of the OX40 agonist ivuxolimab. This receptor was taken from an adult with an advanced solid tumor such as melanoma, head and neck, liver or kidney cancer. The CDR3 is CASSLTRTGNYEQYF. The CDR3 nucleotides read TGTGCCAGCAGCTTAACAAGGACAGGGAACTACGAGCAGTACTTC. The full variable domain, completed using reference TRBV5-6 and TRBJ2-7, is DAGVTQSPTHLIKTRGQQVTLRCSPKSGHDTVSWYQQALGQGPQFIFQYYEEEERQRGNFPDRFSGHQFPNYSSELNVNALLLGDSALYLCASSLTRTGNYEQYFGPGTRLTVT.